The 29 T cell receptor beta chains below all came from one sample that was sequenced in a study of blood T cell repertoires in COVID-19. Repertoires were generated with immunoSEQ multiplex PCR, while TCRdb's copy carries only in-frame clones and drops some. This sample carries about 120,000 clones, roughly 89% of them seen once, and the ten largest clones take 3.5% to 4%. The sequencing sample was made of peripheral blood. The receptors were gathered from a woman aged 55-75 years with COVID-19, enrolled during active disease.

The chain joins TRBV9 to TRBJ2-1; the D is unclear. Germline V gene sequence: CDR1 SGDLS, CDR2 YYNGEE. Trimming took 2 bases from V and 9 from J, leaving 6 bases between them. The CDR3 is 11 amino acids. The CDR3 DNA reads as TGTGCCAGCAGCGTTCGCGGTGAGCAGTTCTTC. This translates into CASSVRGEQFF.

This chain uses TRBV6-5 with TRBJ2-2; weak D call: TRBD2 (5 bases). Trimming took 7 bases from V and 1 from J, leaving 10 bases between them. CDR1 is MNHEY, CDR2 SVGAGI, per germline. The CDR3 has 14 amino acids. The CDR3 nucleotides read TGTGCCAGCATCAGCCGGGAGAACACCGGGGAGCTGTTTTTT. This sequence encodes CASISRENTGELFF.

The chain has TRBV3-1 (or the pseudogene TRBV3-2) and TRBJ2-3; 13 bases align to TRBD2. The CDR3 runs 21 residues. The junction had 12 bases not matched to a gene; V was cut back by 0 bases and J by 0 bases. In germline, CDR1 is LGHDT, CDR2 YNNKEL (reference sequence). CDR3 amino acids: CASSQEYLLAGGPYSTDTQYF. The DNA for the CDR3 is TGTGCCAGCAGCCAAGAATACTTACTAGCGGGGGGGCCCTATAGCACAGATACGCAGTATTTT.

This chain connects TRBV27 to TRBJ2-7; D is unclear. This CDR3 has 11 residues. Germline loops: CDR1 MNHEY, CDR2 SMNVEV (reference sequence). V was trimmed by 6 bases and J by 6 bases, leaving 9 bases between them. CDR3 bases: TGTGCCAGCAGACTTCGATTCGAGCAGTACTTC. Translated, it gives CASRLRFEQYF.

This clone was found once. This rearrangement joins TRBV7-2 to TRBJ1-4; D unclear. CDR1 SGHTA and CDR2 FQGNSA come from the germline V gene. CDR3 length: 13 amino acids. V was clipped by 3 bases and J by 8 bases, with 10 bases between them. The CDR3 loop is CASSFSRQEKLFF. For the CDR3, the DNA is TGTGCCAGCAGCTTCTCCAGGCAGGAAAAACTGTTTTTT.

The CDR3 sequence is CASKPSGGSYEQYF. The CDR3 coding sequence is TGTGCCAGCAAGCCTAGCGGGGGCTCTTACGAGCAGTACTTC. The chain carries TRBV27 and TRBJ2-7; 10 bases align to TRBD2. The CDR3 runs 14 residues. Germline V CDR1 and CDR2: MNHEY, SMNVEV (reference sequence). With V trimmed by 7 bases and J by 4 bases, 7 bases remained unmatched.

In its sample, this clone was seen once. The V and J genes are TRBV5-5 and TRBJ2-1; TRBD2 matches 8 bases. This CDR3 spans 13 amino acids. V lost 2 bases, J lost 9 bases, and 4 bases stayed unmatched. The germline CDR1 and CDR2 sequences are SGHKS and YYEKEE (reference sequence). The CDR3 here is CASSFGREAEQFF. The CDR3 region has the DNA TGTGCCAGCAGCTTCGGGCGGGAGGCTGAGCAGTTCTTC.

V is TRBV7-9 and J is TRBJ1-2; TRBD1 might be the D (6 bases). This CDR3 has 15 amino acids. Trimming removed 1 base at V and 4 bases at J, with 13 bases between. Germline V gene lookup returns CDR1 SEHNR and CDR2 FQNEAQ (reference sequence). CDR3 loop: CASSLDSWGPYGYTF. The CDR3 bases are TGTGCCAGCAGCTTAGACTCGTGGGGGCCCTATGGCTACACCTTC.

The rearrangement uses TRBV4-3 and TRBJ1-3; no reliable D call. CDR3 length equals 17 residues. The germline gives CDR1 LGHNA, CDR2 YSLEER. The germline V and J ends were trimmed by 0 bases and 0 bases, with 12 bases remaining between them. The CDR3 DNA follows: TGCGCCAGCAGCCAAGATTCAAACAGATTCTCTGGAAACACCATATATTTT. Its translation is CASSQDSNRFSGNTIYF.

The V and J genes are TRBV19 and TRBJ1-3, with 7 bases identical to TRBD1. The CDR3 runs 17 residues. V lost 1 base, J lost 2 bases, and 8 bases stayed unmatched. The V gene's germline CDR1 is LNHDA and CDR2 SQIVND (reference sequence). This chain's CDR3 is CASSIGGTDYAGNTIYF. CDR3 nucleotide sequence: TGTGCCAGTAGTATAGGCGGGACAGATTATGCTGGAAACACCATATATTTT.

The rearrangement uses TRBV7-2 and TRBJ2-3; maybe TRBD2 (6 bases). CDR3 length: 18 amino acids. V was pared by 1 base and J by 4 bases, with 21 bases between. The V gene's germline CDR1 is SGHTA and CDR2 FQGNSA. Written as DNA, the CDR3 is TGTGCCAGCAGCTTAGGTGTCGGTGGGTCCCCGGGGGCAGATACGCAGTATTTT. Its protein is CASSLGVGGSPGADTQYF.

The chain recombines TRBV5-4 with TRBJ2-1; possible D gene TRBD1, 5 bases. Germline V gene lookup returns CDR1 SGHNT and CDR2 YYREEE (reference sequence). This CDR3 is 14 amino acids long. V lost 2 bases to trimming and J lost 6 bases, with 12 bases between them. The CDR3 spells CASSLWGQGNEQFF. In nucleotides, the CDR3 is TGTGCCAGCAGCTTATGGGGCCAGGGCAATGAGCAGTTCTTC.

The gene calls are TRBV9 and TRBJ1-1, with a tentative D call TRBD1 (6 bases). Germline V lookup: CDR1 SGDLS, CDR2 YYNGEE. Trimming stripped 0 bases from V and 4 bases from J, with 10 bases between. The CDR3 runs 14 residues. CDR3 in amino acids: CASSVEGVGTEAFF. In nucleotides, the CDR3 is TGTGCCAGCAGCGTAGAGGGGGTGGGCACTGAAGCTTTCTTT.

The chain is built from TRBV7-9 and TRBJ1-1; D ambiguous. CDR1 and CDR2 from the germline V gene are SEHNR and FQNEAQ (reference sequence). The CDR3 contains 12 residues. Trimming pared 3 bases from V and 6 bases from J, leaving 8 bases between. For the CDR3, the DNA is TGTGCCAGCAGCTTCCAGACACCTGAAGCTTTCTTT. Its translation: CASSFQTPEAFF.

This chain connects TRBV6-2 or TRBV6-3 to TRBJ1-3, with 7 nucleotides matching TRBD1. The ends lost 2 bases at V and 0 bases at J; junction bases unmatched: 4. This CDR3 has 16 amino acids. Per the germline V gene, CDR1 is MNHEY and CDR2 is SVGEGT. The DNA of the CDR3 is TGTGCCAGCAGTTACGGAAGGGGGCTCTCTGGAAACACCATATATTTT. Its protein is CASSYGRGLSGNTIYF.

This rearrangement joins TRBV7-2 to TRBJ2-3, with no clear D. There are 15 residues in the CDR3. Germline V lookup: CDR1 SGHTA, CDR2 FQGNSA. Deletions cut 5 bases from V and 4 bases from J, with 16 bases between. CDR3 residues: CASSPRLVWPDTQYF. In DNA, the CDR3 is TGTGCCAGCAGCCCCCGATTGGTCTGGCCAGATACGCAGTATTTT.

V is TRBV3-1 (or the pseudogene TRBV3-2) and J is TRBJ1-4, with a weak D call TRBD1 (6 bases). Germline CDR1 reads LGHDT; CDR2 reads YNNKEL (reference sequence). V was pared by 4 bases and J by 7 bases, with 16 bases between. The CDR3 has 15 residues. CDR3 amino acids: CASSLGGGGAEKLFF. The CDR3 DNA is TGTGCCAGCAGCCTCGGGGGAGGGGGTGCTGAAAAACTGTTTTTT.

The chain links TRBV9 to TRBJ1-1; 12 nucleotides align to TRBD1. The V gene end was trimmed by 4 bases and the J gene end by 8 bases; junction bases not matched to a gene: 9. The germline gives CDR1 SGDLS, CDR2 YYNGEE. The CDR3 covers 15 residues. The DNA for the CDR3 is TGTGCCAGCAGCCCAAGAGAGGGACAGGGGGCAGAAGCTTTCTTT. It translates to CASSPREGQGAEAFF.

The chain combines TRBV2 with TRBJ2-2, with D possibly being TRBD1 (6 bases). CDR3 length: 15 amino acids. The V gene's germline CDR1 is SNHLY and CDR2 FYNNEI. V was clipped by 6 bases and J by 3 bases, with 14 bases between them. The CDR3 is CASSQQGTDTGELFF. CDR3 nucleotide sequence: TGTGCCAGCAGCCAACAGGGTACGGACACCGGGGAGCTGTTTTTT.

V and J are TRBV10-3 and TRBJ2-1; TRBD1 matches at 8 bases. CDR1 and CDR2 (germline): ENHRY, SYGVKD. The CDR3 is 16 amino acids. The J segment lost 0 bases and the V segment lost 9 bases, leaving 10 bases of the junction unmatched. CDR3 protein: CAMAPGQGGSYNEQFF. The DNA of the CDR3 is TGTGCCATGGCCCCCGGACAGGGCGGCTCCTACAATGAGCAGTTCTTC.

The gene calls are TRBV27 and TRBJ2-3; no firm D call. CDR3 length: 14 amino acids. In germline, CDR1 is MNHEY, CDR2 SMNVEV (reference sequence). The ends were cut back, 2 bases at V and 1 base at J, with 7 bases in the middle. Written as DNA, the CDR3 is TGTGCCAGCAGTTTACCGTTCGGCACAGATACGCAGTATTTT. It yields the protein CASSLPFGTDTQYF.

There are a few counts of this clone. The chain employs TRBV30 and TRBJ2-7; TRBD1 agrees at 8 bases. This CDR3 is 13 amino acids long. V shed 1 base and J 2 bases; nucleotides not matched to a gene: 1. CDR1 is GTSNPN, CDR2 SVGIG, per germline (reference sequence). The CDR3 region is CAWSGGQAYEQYF. For the CDR3, the DNA is TGTGCCTGGAGTGGGGGACAGGCCTACGAGCAGTACTTC.

The genes are TRBV30 and TRBJ1-1; D gene uncertain. CDR3 length equals 12 residues. The germline CDR1 and CDR2 sequences are GTSNPN and SVGIG (reference sequence). V lost 3 bases, J lost 2 bases, and 7 bases lay in between. The CDR3 reads CAWREINTEAFF. As DNA, the CDR3 is TGTGCCTGGAGAGAGATCAACACTGAAGCTTTCTTT.

The J gene is TRBJ1-2, the V gene TRBV19; D gene unclear. This CDR3 has 16 amino acids. The germline V and J ends were trimmed by 1 base and 7 bases, with 19 bases remaining between them. Germline CDR1 and CDR2: LNHDA and SQIVND (reference sequence). CDR3 in amino acids: CASSIAAGNRGLGYTF. The CDR3 DNA sequence: TGTGCCAGTAGTATAGCGGCGGGAAACCGTGGGCTTGGCTACACCTTC.

This clone was counted once. V and J are TRBV5-4 and TRBJ2-7, with TRBD2 matching over 8 bases. J lost 0 bases, V lost 1 base, and 3 bases had no gene match. CDR1 is SGHNT, CDR2 YYREEE, per germline (reference sequence). This CDR3 is built from 15 residues. CDR3 in DNA: TGTGCCAGCAGCTTGATGCGGGGGGCCTCCTACGAGCAGTACTTC. Translated: CASSLMRGASYEQYF. The variable domain in full, with the rest retrieved from reference TRBV5-4 and TRBJ2-7, is ETGVTQSPTHLIKTRGQQVTLRCSSQSGHNTVSWYQQALGQGPQFIFQYYREEENGRGNFPPRFSGLQFPNYSSELNVNALELDDSALYLCASSLMRGASYEQYFGPGTRLTVT.

The V gene is TRBV20-1, the J gene TRBJ2-7, with D maybe TRBD1 (5 bases). Germline values: CDR1 DFQATT, CDR2 SNEGSKA (reference sequence). Trimming stripped 5 bases from V and 3 bases from J, with 8 bases between. CDR3 size: 11 residues. The DNA of the CDR3 is TGCAGTGCTTCAGACAGCTACGAGCAGTACTTC. It encodes CSASDSYEQYF.

This chain joins TRBV20-1 and TRBJ2-5; D might be TRBD2 (5 bases). The CDR3 is 14 residues long. With 3 bases removed from V and 1 base from J, the gap between germline ends came to 12 bases. Germline CDR1 and CDR2: DFQATT and SNEGSKA (reference sequence). The DNA for the CDR3 is TGCAGTGCTAGTAATTATGGAGGCCAAGAGACCCAGTACTTC. It codes for CSASNYGGQETQYF.

J is TRBJ1-4 and V is TRBV9, with TRBD1 identical over 10 bases. Germline assignment: CDR1 SGDLS and CDR2 YYNGEE. J was trimmed by 6 bases and V by 7 bases; bases with no gene match: 6. This CDR3 spans 14 amino acids. This CDR3 reads CASRNGTGDEKLFF. The CDR3 DNA reads as TGTGCCAGCCGCAACGGGACAGGGGATGAAAAACTGTTTTTT.

The J gene is TRBJ1-1, the V gene TRBV29-1; D is perhaps TRBD1 (6 bases). Germline V gene sequence: CDR1 SQVTM, CDR2 ANQGSEA. V dropped 7 bases and J dropped 0 bases, with 12 bases sitting between them. CDR3 length: 13 amino acids. CDR3 in amino acids: CSAQGGMNTEAFF. CDR3 sequence (DNA): TGCAGCGCACAGGGCGGAATGAACACTGAAGCTTTCTTT. Drawing the rest from reference TRBV29-1 and TRBJ1-1, the complete variable domain is SAVISQKPSRDICQRGTSLTIQCQVDSQVTMMFWYRQQPGQSLTLIATANQGSEATYESGFVIDKFPISRPNLTFSTLTVSNMSPEDSSIYLCSAQGGMNTEAFFGQGTRLTVV.